This entry features one T cell receptor beta chain sequence. The same CDR3 arises from other DNA sequences in this sample as well. This sample is drawn from a study of blood T cell repertoires in COVID-19. Donors were grouped by their self-reported clinical history. Cohort 3 recovery required two negative PCRs, clearance, or symptom resolution. Some clones are missing from TCRdb's copy, which holds only in-frame ones; the method was immunoSEQ multiplex PCR. The table has a few hundred thousand clones, around 90% seen once. The CDR3 totals 13 residues. Per germline, CDR1 SGHRS and CDR2 YFSETQ. V was cut by 4 bases and J by 0 bases, with 7 bases left in between.

Source material: PBMCs or T cells enriched from blood (not recorded which). This receptor was identified in a woman in her late teens or twenties who had recovered from COVID-19. The gene calls are TRBV5-1 and TRBJ1-1; TRBD1 might be the D (6 bases). CDR3 bases: TGCGCCAGCAGCGCAGGGGTGAACACTGAAGCTTTCTTT. It is translated as CASSAGVNTEAFF.